Listed here is a single TCR beta chain. Its target is not known. One junction end disagrees with the germline gene, perhaps due to a read error. The germline gives CDR1 SSHAT, CDR2 FNYEAQ (reference sequence). The CDR3 consists of 14 residues. The record originates from a study of cytotoxic CD8 clonotypes in ibrutinib-treated CLL. About the study: After median approximately 74 months, approximately 14 stayed in remission, about twelve progressed; responses about 24 partial, 2 complete. Samples averaged approximately 250,000 productive templates and around 91,000 productive rearrangements.

Findings of the study overall: Different sampling times were used for sustained-remission and progressing patients.

The table came from immunoSEQ multiplex PCR; TCRdb's copy has only in-frame clones and leaves some out. The table shows 65,000 to 85,000 clones, with 90% occurring only once. The TCR originated in a human donor with chronic lymphocytic leukemia. Sequencing was performed on PBMCs, taken after 12 months of ibrutinib treatment. V gene TRBV7-7 combines with J gene TRBJ2-2; D possibly corresponds to TRBD2 (6 bases). The CDR3 DNA sequence: TGTGCTAGCAGCCGGGGACTGCTCACCGGGGAGCTGTTTTTT. Its protein is CASSRGLLTGELFF.